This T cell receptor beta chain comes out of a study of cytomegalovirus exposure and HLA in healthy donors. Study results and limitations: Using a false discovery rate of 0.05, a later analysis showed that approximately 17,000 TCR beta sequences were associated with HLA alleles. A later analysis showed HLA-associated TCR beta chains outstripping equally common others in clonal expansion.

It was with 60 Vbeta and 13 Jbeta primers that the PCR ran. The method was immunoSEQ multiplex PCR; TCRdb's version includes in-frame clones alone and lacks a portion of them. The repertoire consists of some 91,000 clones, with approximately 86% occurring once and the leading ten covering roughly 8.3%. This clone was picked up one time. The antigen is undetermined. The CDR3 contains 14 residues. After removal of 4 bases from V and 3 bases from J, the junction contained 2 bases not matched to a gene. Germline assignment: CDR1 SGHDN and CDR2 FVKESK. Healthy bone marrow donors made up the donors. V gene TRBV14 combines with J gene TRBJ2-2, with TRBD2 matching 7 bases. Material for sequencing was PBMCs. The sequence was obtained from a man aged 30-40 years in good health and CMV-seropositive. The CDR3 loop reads CASSRGGHTGELFF. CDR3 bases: TGTGCCAGCAGCCGGGGAGGGCACACCGGGGAGCTGTTTTTT.